Below, one T cell receptor beta chain is given with its context. Its antigen remains unknown. The data were taken from a study of T cell responses to AZD1222 COVID-19 vaccine. About the research overall: Both about-4-week and about-12-week second-dose recipients were combined.

After removal of 7 bases from V and 9 bases from J, the junction contained 10 bases not matched to a gene. CDR3 length: 14 residues. CDR1 and CDR2 (germline): MDHEN, SYDVKM. Using immunoSEQ multiplex PCR, the repertoire was profiled, and TCRdb retains in-frame clones only, with some absent. The sample includes approximately 120,000 clones, 89% of them seen just once. Findings and limits, study-wide: Spike-specific TCRs gained breadth and depth after people received two AZD1222 doses.

This clonotype was obtained from an adult in good health. The rearrangement joins TRBV28 to TRBJ1-5; 9 bases agree with TRBD1. The sequencing here drew on peripheral blood, taken on day 0 of AZD1222 vaccination. CDR3 protein: CASIRGQGQWPQHF. CDR3 sequence (DNA): TGTGCCAGCATCCGGGGACAGGGCCAATGGCCCCAGCATTTT.